This T cell receptor (beta chain) was captured in a study of pediatric ulcerative colitis. Concerning this clone itself: Its antigen is currently unknown.

Study-wide points: Repertoires came from total lymphocyte DNA, so rare subsets like regulatory T cells may be missed. Blood-rectal clonal overlap within each person was significantly higher in ulcerative colitis patients than controls.

Clones were sequenced by immunoSEQ multiplex PCR, and TCRdb holds only the in-frame ones, with some missing. The sample holds 65,000 or so clones, about 90% seen once. Colonoscopy and blood draw happened at the same time. Sequenced: blood. The TCR was taken from a boy aged 5-17 years with severe ulcerative colitis.

In DNA, the CDR3 is TGCAGCGTTGTTTCCGGCTACGAGCAGTACTTC. As protein: CSVVSGYEQYF. The rearrangement joins TRBV29-1 to TRBJ2-7; D unresolved. This CDR3 has 11 residues. The V end was cut by 4 bases, the J end by 3 bases, with 7 bases between. In germline, CDR1 is SQVTM, CDR2 ANQGSEA.